This T cell receptor beta chain was sequenced during a study of metastatic and nonmetastatic thyroid tumors. Study summary: For malignant and benign thyroid patients, tumor or nodule tissue and blood were the sources whose repertoires were compared. Study-wide findings and caveats: Versus benign nodules, malignant thyroid tumors reportedly had significantly higher TCR beta diversity, in blood and tumor.

Methods used by the authors: The study built a papillary thyroid cancer distant-metastasis classifier from CDR3 differences across clinicopathological groups. From the PCR reads, TCRdb re-called clones with MiXCR. The V and J calls shown here were made by TCRdb, not taken from the authors' results. The table records tens of thousands of clones, approximately 25% of them present only once. In the case of this clone: Its target is unknown. This may be a read error, as it is one base from a much larger clone.

Not a single patient had been given any form of treatment at any point before undergoing thyroid surgery. The germline V gene encodes CDR1 KGHSH and CDR2 LQKENI. The CDR3 runs to 17 residues. The V gene lost 3 bases and the J gene lost 4 bases, with 19 bases spanning the gap. The rearrangement links TRBV18 to TRBJ1-5, with D hard to call. What was sequenced was tumor tissue. This receptor was identified in a female donor with papillary thyroid cancer or a benign thyroid nodule (not recorded which). Some clones in this sample may be carry-over from other donors' samples. CDR3 in amino acids: CASSPRQEVFLNQPQHF. CDR3 bases: TGTGCCAGCTCACCCCGGCAGGAGGTGTTTTTGAATCAGCCCCAGCATTTT. Full variable domain (outside the CDR3, taken from reference TRBV18 and TRBJ1-5): NAGVMQNPRHLVRRRGQEARLRCSPMKGHSHVYWYRQLPEEGLKFMVYLQKENIIDESGMPKERFSAEFPKEGPSILRIQQVVRGDSAAYFCASSPRQEVFLNQPQHFGDGTRLSIL.